One and the same sample provided the 5 T cell receptor beta chains below, sequenced in a study of blood T cell repertoires in COVID-19. Data came from immunoSEQ multiplex PCR; TCRdb stores just in-frame clones and leaves some out. The sample comprises under 150,000 clones, 75% to 90% of which are singletons, and roughly 18% rests with the top ten. What was sequenced was peripheral blood. These receptors originate from a man aged 45-65 years with active or convalescent COVID-19.

The chain uses TRBV30 and TRBJ2-3; weak D call: TRBD2 (7 bases). This CDR3 comprises 14 residues. Germline assignment: CDR1 GTSNPN and CDR2 SVGIG (reference sequence). The V end lost 5 bases, the J end lost 2 bases, and 14 bases lay between the germline ends. The CDR3 DNA follows: TGTGCCTGGGGAGGGGGGGTCTTCACAGATACGCAGTATTTT. Translated, it gives CAWGGGVFTDTQYF.

This clone was observed a few times. DNA of the CDR3: TGTGCCAGCAGCCTGAACAGCGAGGGTTGGGAGACCCAGTACTTC. It codes for CASSLNSEGWETQYF. The gene calls are TRBV3-1 (or the pseudogene TRBV3-2) and TRBJ2-5; possible D gene TRBD2, 5 bases. Germline assignment: CDR1 LGHDT and CDR2 YNNKEL (reference sequence). Trimming shortened V by 4 bases and J by 5 bases, and 17 bases separated the two germline ends. The length of the CDR3 is 15 residues.

The J gene is TRBJ1-6, the V gene TRBV12-3 or TRBV12-4; no reliable D call. This CDR3 spans 12 amino acids. With 4 bases removed from V and 7 bases from J, the gap between germline ends came to 5 bases. CDR3 residues: CASSSQNSPLHF. CDR3 DNA sequence: TGTGCCAGCAGTTCTCAGAATTCACCCCTCCACTTT.

This chain links TRBV29-1 with TRBJ2-1; 10 nucleotides align to TRBD2. The V gene's germline CDR1 is SQVTM and CDR2 ANQGSEA. The CDR3 is 15 amino acids. The V segment lost 6 bases and the J segment 5 bases; nucleotides outside the gene matches: 10. The DNA for the CDR3 is TGCAGCGTGGACGGCGGGCTAGCGGGAGACAATGAGCAGTTCTTC. Translation: CSVDGGLAGDNEQFF.

This clone was recorded once. This rearrangement joins TRBV19 to TRBJ1-2; D ambiguous. The V gene lost 4 bases and the J gene lost 7 bases, with 13 bases spanning the gap. The germline V gene has CDR1 LNHDA and CDR2 SQIVND (reference sequence). The CDR3 totals 13 residues. This CDR3 reads CASSTVGEGGYTF. The CDR3 bases are TGTGCCAGTAGTACAGTTGGGGAGGGTGGCTACACCTTC. The full variable domain, in which reference TRBV19 and TRBJ1-2 provide the parts outside the CDR3, is DGGITQSPKYLFRKEGQNVTLSCEQNLNHDAMYWYRQDPGQGLRLIYYSQIVNDFQKGDIAEGYSVSREKKESFPLTVTSAQKNPTAFYLCASSTVGEGGYTFGSGTRLTVV.